This TCR beta chain originates from a study of blood T cell repertoires in COVID-19. Data came from immunoSEQ multiplex PCR; TCRdb stores just in-frame clones and leaves some out. The table records some 15,000 clones, about 91% of them present only once. This receptor was taken from a human donor in a cohort sampled during active COVID-19. Input material: peripheral blood.

CDR3 nucleotides: TGCAGCGTTGAAGACCGGGAGCGGGCAGATACGCAGTATTTT. Its protein is CSVEDRERADTQYF. The chain couples TRBV29-1 to TRBJ2-3, with a weak D call TRBD2 (6 bases). This CDR3 contains 14 residues. Germline values: CDR1 SQVTM, CDR2 ANQGSEA. V lost 0 bases and J lost 4, with 11 bases in between.